Here is one T cell receptor (beta chain) with its context. These data come from a study of blood T cell repertoires in COVID-19. V shed 4 bases and J 3 bases; nucleotides not matched to a gene: 4. Per the germline V gene, CDR1 is LGHDT and CDR2 is YNNKEL (reference sequence). The length of the CDR3 is 14 residues. Membership in each cohort depended on participant-reported clinical history. Using immunoSEQ multiplex PCR, the repertoire was profiled, and TCRdb retains in-frame clones only, with some absent. The sample has fewer than 200,000 clones, around four fifths seen once. The origin of this receptor is a woman between 50 and 59 years old in a cohort exposed to, infected with or recovered from COVID-19 (not recorded which). What was sequenced was PBMCs or T cells enriched from blood (not recorded which). The chain uses TRBV3-1 (or the pseudogene TRBV3-2) and TRBJ2-7, with TRBD1 matching 9 bases. The CDR3 sequence: CASSPGQGDYEQYF. The CDR3 coding sequence is TGTGCCAGCAGCCCGGGACAGGGTGACTACGAGCAGTACTTC.